This TCR beta chain was recorded in a study of cytomegalovirus exposure and HLA in healthy donors (dated by TCRdb to between 2016 and 2019). Context from the whole study: According to an earlier analysis of 587 of the donors, 150 million to 200 million T cells yielded 90 million to 130 million unique TCR beta sequences and about 280 Gb of sequence data. Of the roughly 390 genotyped donors, roughly 80% were placed in the genetic ancestry cluster associated with self-reported Caucasian donors. In an earlier analysis of more than 550 of the donors, high-throughput TCR beta sequencing was used to judge whether each TCR beta V gene segment behaved as functional or pseudogenic. Rather than using new phenotypic data, the later analysis identified candidate immune exposures from TCR beta sequences and from how often those sequences occurred across donors. Genome-wide SNP genotypes for about three fifths of the roughly 670 donors were used in a later genetic analysis, which treated that subset as a discovery cohort. The number of donors typed differed by locus, with roughly 629-640 for A, B, C, DRB1 and DQB1, roughly 520 for DQA1, about 610 for DPA1, and some 450 for DPB1. The study profiled the T cell repertoires of 666 subjects by immunosequencing and related them to cytomegalovirus serostatus. The aim of the study was to test whether cataloging public T cell receptors could identify signatures of past pathogen exposure. Among 350 to 400 genotyped donors of the cohort, an average of about 240,000 unique TCR beta nucleotide sequences were sequenced per donor, roughly a sixth of them non-productive. A later analysis re-analyzed previously published TCR beta repertoires from 500 to 700 donors and added high-resolution HLA genotyping to study TCR occurrence patterns. HLA typing included class I and class II loci at four-digit resolution. Besides the first cohort of roughly 640 subjects, a separate validation cohort made up of 120 different subjects was used. All discovery cohort repertoires had been generated on a single sequencing platform. To predict cytomegalovirus infection status, the study combined high-throughput TCR immunosequencing, statistical association of individual TCRs with disease status, and machine learning. An early release covering 550 to 700 HLA-typed donors comprised approximately 290 gigabases of sequencing data and approximately 85 million unique TCR sequences. Donor age, sex, ethnicity and CMV serostatus were compiled alongside the repertoire data. Several DR-DQ haplotypes were treated as single units for association and clustering because of strong linkage in the cohort. The research as a whole found: Because HLA typing was missing for some donors at each locus, association tests included only the typed subset. In an earlier analysis of fewer than 700 of the donors, most TCR beta V segments appeared in productive rearrangements about 90% or about 30% of the time, broadly matching IMGT annotations. About 17 rarely observed V segments, including chromosome 9 orphons, were excluded from the earlier analysis of about 500 of the donors because counts were too low. In a later analysis, TCR association rates were found to vary across HLA loci, with the most associated TCRs seen for DRB1 alleles and the fewest for HLA-C alleles. A cluster of highly shared sequence variants was judged likely to be a technical artifact of the sequencing pipeline. Cytomegalovirus status was reported to be diagnosed by the classifier with high specificity and sensitivity in both the original and validation cohorts. Sequencing depth was assumed to be roughly uniform across donors in the presence/absence analyses, though that assumption may not hold. A few of the identified cytomegalovirus-associated TCR beta chains were confirmed in vitro to be specific for cytomegalovirus antigens. An association between a missense DCLRE1C variant and V-gene and J-gene trimming of TCR beta chains was found in a later genetic analysis and replicated in an independent cohort. Most CMV-associated TCR beta chains appeared to be HLA-restricted in a later analysis, and the HLA associations seemed to be driven largely by CMV exposure. Strong co-occurrence of HLA alleles, especially DR and DQ, made assigning TCR associations to individual alleles difficult. Specific HLA alleles were associated with 15,000 to 20,000 TCR beta sequences at a false discovery rate of 0.05 in a later analysis. Some IMGT-functional V segments, including TRBV6-2 and TRBV6-3, could not be told apart with the 87-base-pair reads, so those segments were excluded. The authors suggested that the approach could potentially be extended to other disease states and immunological phenotypes. Linkage disequilibrium might explain the correlated functional status among segregating V segments, but an unknown experimental factor could not be ruled out. In this cohort, only TCR beta chains were sequenced, and detectable features were limited by the absence of alpha or paired-chain data. The study gave a list of about 160 TCR beta chains associated with cytomegalovirus. While some public TCRs were present in many individuals, most TCR sequences turned up only very rarely across donors. CMV serostatus was the only immune exposure information available for the cohort. A further reported finding was that TCR beta sequences accurately predicted the HLA-A and HLA-B alleles for most subjects in the first cohort. According to a later genetic analysis, donors in an Asian-associated ancestry cluster had fewer N-insertions in productive TCRs than the approximately 650-donor mean. In a later analysis, HLA-associated TCR beta chains were found to be more clonally expanded and to have lower generation probabilities than equally common non-associated chains. Several of the top co-occurrence clusters appeared to be linked to parvovirus B19, influenza, CMV and Epstein-Barr virus, according to a later analysis.

V is cut by 2 bases and J by 8 bases, and the space between the germline ends is 15 bases. CDR3 length: 14 amino acids, cysteine to phenylalanine. Only CDR3 DNA is held: 42 bases, read in frame from base 1. Sequences MNHNY (CDR1) and SVGAGI (CDR2) are obtained from the germline V gene (reference sequence). The cohort was made up of 650 to 700 healthy bone marrow donors. At the time of sampling, every cohort member was nominally healthy, though immune exposures that went unrecorded were likely present. The donor was CMV seronegative and belonged to the group of 352 seronegative cohort members. A peripheral blood sample was provided by each donor, and peripheral blood mononuclear cells were used for TCR beta sequencing. Genomic DNA was extracted from the blood cell samples with the Qiagen DNeasy Blood Extraction Kit. On this clone itself: Its cognate antigen has yet to be identified. Nothing much larger sits one base from this clone, and base qualities are not available.

Libraries were constructed by the immunoSEQ multiplex PCR assay. A mixture of 60 forward primers for TCR Vbeta segments and 13 reverse primers for TCR Jbeta segments was used in the multiplex PCR. The CDR3 region of rearranged TCR beta genes was amplified from genomic DNA with a multiplex PCR assay. The amplified TCR beta libraries were sequenced on the Illumina HiSeq System as 87-base-pair reads. As for the original processing: A later analysis tallied roughly 80 million unique TCR beta chains across the 666 repertoires, and about 12 million of those chains were shared by two or more donors. Raw reads were error-corrected and collapsed into unique sequences by a nearest-neighbor algorithm in which closely related sequences were merged to remove PCR and sequencing errors. Alignment of CDR3 sequences to IMGT reference sequences was used to assign V, D and J gene segments. Each retained sequence needed at least a six-nucleotide match to both a V gene segment and a J gene segment. Rearrangements were classified as productive when the CDR3 lacked stop codons and remained in frame with V and J, and all other rearrangements were classified as non-productive. Following IMGT convention, CDR3 was defined as the stretch from the second conserved V-encoded cysteine to the conserved J-encoded phenylalanine. The earlier analysis of a few hundred of the donors excluded any sequence lacking an unambiguous match to a single V gene segment. An earlier analysis of roughly 590 of the donors called V segments functional above 56.7% productive rearrangements and segregating when the between-donor standard deviation exceeded 5%. A statistical classification framework was built to diagnose cytomegalovirus status from the catalog of TCR beta chain sequences. In a later analysis, TCR nucleotide sequences were compared against IMGT/GENE-DB human TR gene sequences so that V and J genes could be assigned. Using the TCRdist pipeline, a later analysis assigned CDR3 sequences along with most-parsimonious VDJ recombination scenarios. In a later analysis, each TCR beta chain was defined by its CDR3 amino acid sequence together with its V-gene family, and reads lacking a unique V-gene family were excluded. In a later analysis, around 650 highly shared, low-generation-probability nucleotide sequences were removed to address suspected cross-contamination and a sequencing artifact. In a later analysis, a clonal expansion index for each public chain was calculated from normalized within-repertoire ranks of inferred template counts. In a later analysis, generation probabilities were computed with a VDJ recombination model fitted to out-of-frame rearrangements, and the resulting probabilities were checked against IGoR. In a later analysis, hypergeometric tests were used to score TCR-TCR, TCR-HLA and TCR-CMV co-occurrence, with a repertoire-size bias correction applied to TCR pairs. A later analysis estimated false discovery rates by permuting HLA or CMV assignments 20 times. In a later analysis, co-occurring TCRs were grouped using DBSCAN, with TCRdist sequence similarity added in when clustering inside HLA-allele-positive subsets. Co-occurrence clustering excluded repertoires with fewer than 30,000 or more than 120,000 public chains, plus five with anomalous nucleotide sharing. TCRdb re-hosts the immuneACCESS table, in-frame sequences only. Its copies lack some clones; in the studies checked, an unresolved V gene accounts for under half of them, and the cause for the rest is not known. The V and J calls and the clone size are those of that table, but D and trimming were determined from the DNA. The sample data list approximately 150,000 clones, and approximately 71% of these were observed just once. 3.3% of the sample is taken by the ten largest.

The receptor's source is a man aged 40-55 years in good health and CMV-seronegative. Recombination connected TRBV6-6 to TRBJ1-2; a tentative D match to TRBD1 spans 5 bases. Material: PBMCs. The sequence in DNA is TGTGCCAGCAGTTACCCCGGGGGGGATAAAGGCTACACCTTC. This translates into CASSYPGGDKGYTF.